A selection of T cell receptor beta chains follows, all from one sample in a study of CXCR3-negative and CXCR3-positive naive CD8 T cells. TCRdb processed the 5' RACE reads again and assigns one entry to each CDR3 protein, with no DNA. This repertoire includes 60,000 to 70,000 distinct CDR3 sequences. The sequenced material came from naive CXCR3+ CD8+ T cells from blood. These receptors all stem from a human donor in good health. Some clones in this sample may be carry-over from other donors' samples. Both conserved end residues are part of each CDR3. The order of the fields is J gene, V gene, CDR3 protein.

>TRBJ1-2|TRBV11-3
CASSLDAGQGAAYGYTF
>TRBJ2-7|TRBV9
CASSVDRTGSYEQYF
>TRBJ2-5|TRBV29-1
CSATPALGGQETQYF
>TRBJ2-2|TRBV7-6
CASSGNTGELFF
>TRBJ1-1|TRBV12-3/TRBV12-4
CADGTANTEAFF
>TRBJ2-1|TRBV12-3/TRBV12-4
CASSFSYNEQFF
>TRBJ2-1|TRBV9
CASSQSGPDYNEQFF
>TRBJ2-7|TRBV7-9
CASSDLRAGSSYEQYF
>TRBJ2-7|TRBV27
CASSPLLREGSIYEQYF
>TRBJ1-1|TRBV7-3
CASSSSGGISEAFF
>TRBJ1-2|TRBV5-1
CASSFSAGGYDGYTF
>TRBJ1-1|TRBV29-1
CSVVGLTGLNTEAFF
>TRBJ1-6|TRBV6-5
CASSQDRANSPLHF
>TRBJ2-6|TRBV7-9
CASTPNQGAGANVLTF
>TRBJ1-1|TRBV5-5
CASSFWMGGTEAFF
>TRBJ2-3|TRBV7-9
CASSHTGTDTQYF
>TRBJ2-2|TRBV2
CASSGTGGATGELFF
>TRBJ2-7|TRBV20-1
CSARGSEAYEQYF
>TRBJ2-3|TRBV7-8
CASSLGGLATDTQYF
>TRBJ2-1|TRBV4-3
CASSQGRGGENEQFF
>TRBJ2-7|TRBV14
CASSQAPGTGVLGEQYF
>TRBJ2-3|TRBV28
CASSLWVGDTQYF
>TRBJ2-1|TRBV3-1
CASSQEDRAGREDNEQFF
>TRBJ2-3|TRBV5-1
CASSLDGGNTDTQYF
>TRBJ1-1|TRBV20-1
CSAGGTGHTEAFF
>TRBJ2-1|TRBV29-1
CSFRTSSYNEQFF
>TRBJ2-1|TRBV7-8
CASSLADGGGAYNEQFF
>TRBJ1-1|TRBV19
CASIPQGENTEAFF
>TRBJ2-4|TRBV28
CASSFRGPAKNIQYF
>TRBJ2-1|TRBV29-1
CSVGLAGLDEQFF
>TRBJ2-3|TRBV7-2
CASSHRPGQDGDTQYF
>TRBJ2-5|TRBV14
CASSQDSLVMRETQYF
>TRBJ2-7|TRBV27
CASSPSGTEYYEQYF
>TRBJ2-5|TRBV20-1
CSARDEAGQWETQYF
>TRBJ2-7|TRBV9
CASSGGGGQGYEQYF
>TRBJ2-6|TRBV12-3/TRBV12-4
CASSLGTRQGIPGAGANVLTF
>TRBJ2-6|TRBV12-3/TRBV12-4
CASRLYSGANVLTF
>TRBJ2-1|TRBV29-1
CSVERPYNEQFF
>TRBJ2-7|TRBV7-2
CASSHRGLERGDPYEQYF
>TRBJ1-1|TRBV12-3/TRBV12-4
CASSPTGNTEAFF
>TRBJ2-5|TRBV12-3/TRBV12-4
CASGRGGRVQETQYF